This entry lists 5 T cell receptor beta chains sequenced from one sample in a study of cytomegalovirus exposure and HLA in healthy donors. PCR involved 60 Vbeta and 13 Jbeta primers. Some clones are missing from TCRdb's copy, which holds only in-frame ones; the method was immunoSEQ multiplex PCR. The record lists 75,000 to 100,000 clones, of which the ten most abundant hold approximately 1.4%. The sample taken for sequencing was PBMCs. The receptors shown here come from an older woman in good health and CMV-seronegative.

A remark on this clone: One junction end disagrees with the germline gene, perhaps due to a read error. The V gene is TRBV2, the J gene TRBJ2-1; 8 bases agree with TRBD2. The CDR3 is made up of 11 amino acids. In germline, CDR1 is SNHLY, CDR2 FYNNEI. CDR3 coding DNA: TGTGCCAGCAGTGAAGATAGCGGGGTGGTCTTC. It specifies CASSEDSGVVF.

As concerns this clone: A junction end diverges from the germline sequence, so it may reflect a read error. The chain recombines TRBV28 with TRBJ1-2; 8 positions agree with TRBD1. The CDR3 consists of 11 residues. Germline lookup yields CDR1 MDHEN and CDR2 SYDVKM. CDR3 region: CASSRDRGFAF. In nucleotides, the CDR3 is TGTGCCAGCAGTCGAGACAGGGGTTTCGCCTTC.

This chain connects TRBV9 to TRBJ2-3, with D perhaps matching TRBD1 (6 bases). From germline, CDR1 is SGDLS and CDR2 YYNGEE. The V and J ends lost 0 bases and 4 bases respectively, with 6 bases between them. There are 13 residues in the CDR3. The CDR3 DNA sequence: TGTGCCAGCAGCGTAGGACAGGCAGATACGCAGTATTTT. Translated, it gives CASSVGQADTQYF.

The genes are TRBV19 and TRBJ2-7; 8 bases agree with TRBD2. V gave up 3 bases and J gave up 2 bases; unmatched junction bases: 27. CDR3 length: 22 residues. The germline gives CDR1 LNHDA, CDR2 SQIVND (reference sequence). DNA of the CDR3: TGTGCCAGTAGTATCATAATCTCGCTAGGAATTCGGGGGGGCCCCCACGCCTACGAGCAGTACTTC. The encoded protein is CASSIIISLGIRGGPHAYEQYF.

The genes are TRBV4-1 and TRBJ2-1; 13 nucleotides line up with TRBD2. V shed 3 bases, J shed 2 bases, and the junction held 4 bases outside the gene matches. Looked up from germline, CDR1 is MGHRA and CDR2 is YSYEKL. The CDR3 length is 17 residues. The CDR3 DNA reads as TGCGCCAGCAGCCATGTCGGACTAGCGGGAGCCTACAATGAGCAGTTCTTC. Translating gives CASSHVGLAGAYNEQFF.